A single sample is the source of the 11 T cell receptor beta chains below, sequenced in a study of T cell repertoires in cytomegalovirus infection. TCRdb reprocessed the reads with MiXCR, giving one entry per CDR3 protein. The sample shows just under 500,000 distinct CDR3 sequences, roughly a third of them seen only once. Antigen specificity for these receptors is unknown. The sample was cultured PBMCs, taken from culture after CMV antigen stimulation. These TCRs come from a human donor in good health (CMV status not recorded). Some clones in this sample may be carry-over from other donors' samples.

This chain's CDR3 is CASSLTSARQETQYF. CDR3 in DNA: TGTGCCAGCAGCTTGACTAGTGCTCGGCAAGAGACCCAGTACTTC. The V gene is TRBV5-4, the J gene TRBJ2-5; D perhaps matches TRBD2 (5 bases). CDR3 length: 15 residues. Deletions cut 1 base from V and 2 bases from J, with 12 bases between. Germline CDR1 is SGHNT and CDR2 is YYREEE (reference sequence).

The gene calls are TRBV2 and TRBJ2-7; 7 nucleotides agree with TRBD1. Germline lookup yields CDR1 SNHLY and CDR2 FYNNEI. After removal of 6 bases from V and 2 bases from J, the junction contained 1 base not matched to a gene. The CDR3 runs to 12 residues. The chain's CDR3 is CASSGTAYEQYV. CDR3 nucleotide sequence: TGTGCCAGCAGCGGGACAGCCTACGAGCAGTACGTC.

The table lists this clonotype with many counts. The rearrangement links TRBV19 to TRBJ2-1; D unresolved. Trimming took off 4 bases at V and 10 bases at J, with 17 bases between the two ends. There are 14 residues in the CDR3. Germline CDR1 reads LNHDA; CDR2 reads SQIVND (reference sequence). Here the CDR3 reads CASSTYGQDTEQFF. The CDR3 coding sequence is TGTGCCAGTAGTACTTATGGGCAGGATACCGAGCAGTTCTTC.

This clonotype was counted only a few times. The CDR3 protein is CASSLSARASTDTQYF. The CDR3, as DNA: TGTGCCAGCAGTTTATCCGCCAGGGCCAGCACAGATACGCAGTATTTT. The chain joins TRBV12-3 or TRBV12-4 to TRBJ2-3; the D gene is possibly TRBD1 (5 bases). V was trimmed by 2 bases and J by 0 bases, leaving 12 bases between them. This CDR3 spans 16 amino acids.

Only a few counts were recorded for this clonotype. V usage is TRBV12-3 or TRBV12-4 and J usage is TRBJ2-1; either TRBD1 or TRBD2 may fit D (6 bases each). V gave up 6 bases and J gave up 12 bases, with 12 bases separating them. The CDR3 spans 11 residues. CDR3: CASSTQGGQFF. CDR3 coding DNA: TGTGCCAGCAGCACACAGGGAGGGCAGTTCTTC.

The J gene is TRBJ2-3, the V gene TRBV4-1, with D perhaps given as TRBD1 or TRBD2 (5 bases each). Germline V gene lookup returns CDR1 MGHRA and CDR2 YSYEKL. This CDR3 has 17 amino acids. Trimming cost V 1 base and J 4 bases, with 18 bases left between them. The CDR3 region has the DNA TGCGCCAGCAGCCAAGGAAACCGGGACCGTGACGCAGATACGCAGTATTTT. Amino acids: CASSQGNRDRDADTQYF.

This clonotype was observed at least ten times. The rearrangement joins TRBV7-2 to TRBJ2-5; D not certain. The CDR3 runs to 13 residues. Germline CDR1 SGHTA, CDR2 FQGNSA. V gave up 0 bases and J gave up 4 bases, with 6 bases separating them. This CDR3 is CASSLAGRETQYF. In DNA, the CDR3 is TGTGCCAGCAGCTTAGCGGGTAGAGAGACCCAGTACTTC.

This clonotype was recorded many times. The V gene is TRBV7-2, the J gene TRBJ2-5; D possibly uses TRBD1 or TRBD2 (7 bases each). The CDR3 contains 16 residues. The germline gives CDR1 SGHTA, CDR2 FQGNSA. Between the trimmed V and J ends, which lost 1 base and 2 bases, there was a span of 14 bases. CDR3 in DNA: TGTGCCAGCAGCTTAGGATCAGGGGGGGGGCAAGAGACCCAGTACTTC. It encodes CASSLGSGGGQETQYF.

This clonotype occurred a few times. The chain couples TRBV24-1 to TRBJ2-1; D gene ambiguous. The CDR3 runs to 13 residues. Deletions cut 0 bases from V and 5 bases from J, with 4 bases between. Germline CDR1 and CDR2: KGHDR and SFDVKD. CDR3 DNA sequence: TGTGCCACCAGTGATTTGGTTAACAATGAGCAGTTCTTC. It specifies CATSDLVNNEQFF.

This chain connects TRBV28 to TRBJ2-2; 9 bases fit TRBD1. Germline CDR1 reads MDHEN; CDR2 reads SYDVKM. CDR3 size: 15 residues. V dropped 4 bases and J dropped 4; count of bases not matched to a gene: 4. The CDR3 is CASSSPGQGTGELFF. CDR3 bases: TGTGCCAGCAGTTCTCCGGGACAGGGCACCGGGGAGCTGTTTTTT.

This chain uses TRBV7-2 with TRBJ1-4; D is possibly TRBD1 (5 bases). V lost 5 bases and J lost 0, with 19 bases in between. Germline V gene data show CDR1 as SGHTA and CDR2 as FQGNSA. This CDR3 has 18 amino acids. The CDR3 region is CASSPRVLGIATNEKLFF. The CDR3 DNA sequence: TGTGCCAGCAGCCCCAGGGTTCTAGGGATTGCAACTAATGAAAAACTGTTTTTT.